The clone carrying this T cell receptor beta chain was seen more than once but under ten times. These data originate in a study of T cell repertoires in cytomegalovirus infection. The CDR3 has 16 residues. Looked up from germline, CDR1 is MDHEN and CDR2 is SYDVKM. V lost 6 bases and J 5 bases, leaving 19 bases between the germline ends. TCRdb independently ran MiXCR on the reads; one entry per CDR3 protein. The sample lists roughly 100,000 distinct CDR3 sequences; more than 15% were seen once. The sequence was collected from a human donor in good health (CMV status not recorded). Some clones in this sample may be carry-over from other donors' samples. Source material: PBMCs. The chain recombines TRBV28 with TRBJ2-2; no clear D gene. CDR3 DNA sequence: TGTGCCAGCAGCTCCGAAGCACTCGGTGGAACCGGGGAGCTGTTTTTT. It is translated as CASSSEALGGTGELFF.